The rows below give T cell receptor beta chains drawn from one sample of a study of cytomegalovirus exposure and HLA in healthy donors. TCRdb keeps only in-frame clones here, not all; method: immunoSEQ multiplex PCR. The data contain tens of thousands of clones, approximately 82% of them singletons. Specimen: PBMCs. These receptors were collected from a man younger than 35 in good health and CMV-seronegative. Both conserved end residues are part of each CDR3. Fields, in order: CDR3 length, D gene, clone size, J gene, V gene, CDR3 protein, CDR3 DNA. The D gene is left open where the match is weak. Clone size is not always given. Where it is, it says once, few, many or a class for expanded clones.

cdr3_length: 14; d_call: .; clone_size: .; j_call: TRBJ2-7; v_call: TRBV4-1; cdr3_aa: CASSQDPSSYEQYF; cdr3_nt: TGCGCCAGCAGCCAAGACCCGAGCTCCTACGAGCAGTACTTC
cdr3_length: 15; d_call: TRBD1; clone_size: .; j_call: TRBJ2-7; v_call: TRBV6-5; cdr3_aa: CASSYLGDRVVEQYF; cdr3_nt: TGTGCCAGCAGTTACCTCGGGGACAGGGTCGTCGAGCAGTACTTC
cdr3_length: 15; d_call: .; clone_size: .; j_call: TRBJ2-6; v_call: TRBV2; cdr3_aa: CASSLTVSGANVLTF; cdr3_nt: TGTGCCAGCAGTCTTACAGTCTCTGGGGCCAACGTCCTGACTTTC
cdr3_length: 15; d_call: .; clone_size: .; j_call: TRBJ1-3; v_call: TRBV14; cdr3_aa: CASSPVGFSGNTIYF; cdr3_nt: TGTGCCAGCAGCCCGGTCGGGTTTTCTGGAAACACCATATATTTT
cdr3_length: 19; d_call: .; clone_size: .; j_call: TRBJ2-1; v_call: TRBV5-1; cdr3_aa: CASSLGISSGQGGGHEQFF; cdr3_nt: TGCGCCAGCAGCTTGGGGATCAGTTCAGGACAGGGAGGGGGACATGAGCAGTTCTTC
cdr3_length: 15; d_call: TRBD1; clone_size: .; j_call: TRBJ2-3; v_call: TRBV7-9; cdr3_aa: CASSFGQDHGDTQYF; cdr3_nt: TGTGCCAGCAGCTTCGGACAGGACCACGGGGATACGCAGTATTTT
cdr3_length: 15; d_call: .; clone_size: .; j_call: TRBJ1-6; v_call: TRBV5-4; cdr3_aa: CASSLPSGKHSPLHF; cdr3_nt: TGTGCCAGCAGCTTGCCATCAGGGAAACATTCACCCCTCCACTTT
cdr3_length: 16; d_call: .; clone_size: .; j_call: TRBJ2-3; v_call: TRBV12-2; cdr3_aa: CASRLTAGAITDTQYF; cdr3_nt: TGTGCAAGTCGCTTGACTGCGGGGGCCATCACAGATACGCAGTATTTT
cdr3_length: 14; d_call: TRBD2; clone_size: few; j_call: TRBJ2-7; v_call: TRBV6-5; cdr3_aa: CASTTTSGSNEQYF; cdr3_nt: TGTGCCAGCACCACCACTAGCGGGAGCAACGAGCAGTACTTC
cdr3_length: 14; d_call: TRBD2; clone_size: few; j_call: TRBJ2-3; v_call: TRBV5-4; cdr3_aa: CASSLAGGPDTQYF; cdr3_nt: TGTGCCAGCAGCTTAGCGGGAGGGCCCGATACGCAGTATTTT
cdr3_length: 14; d_call: TRBD1; clone_size: .; j_call: TRBJ1-5; v_call: TRBV30; cdr3_aa: CAWSERQGYQPQHF; cdr3_nt: TGTGCCTGGAGTGAAAGACAGGGCTATCAGCCCCAGCATTTT
cdr3_length: 14; d_call: .; clone_size: .; j_call: TRBJ2-7; v_call: TRBV18; cdr3_aa: CASSPGPNPYEQYF; cdr3_nt: TGTGCCAGCTCACCGGGGCCGAACCCCTACGAGCAGTACTTC
cdr3_length: 12; d_call: .; clone_size: .; j_call: TRBJ1-6; v_call: TRBV2; cdr3_aa: CASSVRNSPLHF; cdr3_nt: TGTGCCAGCAGTGTACGGAATTCACCCCTCCACTTT
cdr3_length: 16; d_call: TRBD1; clone_size: few; j_call: TRBJ1-6; v_call: TRBV4-3; cdr3_aa: CASSHNRDRGNSPLHF; cdr3_nt: TGCGCCAGCAGCCACAACCGGGACAGGGGGAATTCACCCCTCCACTTT
cdr3_length: 16; d_call: .; clone_size: once; j_call: TRBJ2-7; v_call: TRBV7-2; cdr3_aa: CASSLNLRARDHEQYF; cdr3_nt: TGTGCCAGCAGCTTAAATCTCAGGGCTAGAGACCACGAGCAGTACTTC
cdr3_length: 12; d_call: TRBD1; clone_size: .; j_call: TRBJ1-2; v_call: TRBV6-5; cdr3_aa: CASRRTGDGYTF; cdr3_nt: TGTGCCAGCAGACGGACAGGGGATGGCTACACCTTC
cdr3_length: 16; d_call: .; clone_size: .; j_call: TRBJ1-2; v_call: TRBV6-1; cdr3_aa: CASSEAVPGLLYGYTF; cdr3_nt: TGTGCCAGCAGTGAAGCGGTCCCGGGACTGCTGTATGGCTACACCTTC
cdr3_length: 13; d_call: .; clone_size: .; j_call: TRBJ2-5; v_call: TRBV7-7; cdr3_aa: CASSLGQKETQYF; cdr3_nt: TGTGCTAGCAGCCTCGGACAGAAAGAGACCCAGTACTTC
cdr3_length: 15; d_call: TRBD1; clone_size: .; j_call: TRBJ1-2; v_call: TRBV5-6; cdr3_aa: CASSHKTGFNYGYTF; cdr3_nt: TGTGCCAGCAGCCATAAGACAGGGTTTAACTATGGCTACACCTTC
cdr3_length: 14; d_call: TRBD1; clone_size: .; j_call: TRBJ2-7; v_call: TRBV5-4; cdr3_aa: CASSRDRGRYEQYF; cdr3_nt: TGTGCCAGCAGCAGGGACAGGGGGAGGTACGAGCAGTACTTC
cdr3_length: 14; d_call: .; clone_size: .; j_call: TRBJ1-1; v_call: TRBV10-3; cdr3_aa: CAISESVLSTEAFF; cdr3_nt: TGTGCCATCAGTGAGTCGGTTCTGAGTACTGAAGCTTTCTTT
cdr3_length: 14; d_call: .; clone_size: .; j_call: TRBJ1-1; v_call: TRBV9; cdr3_aa: CASSASTVNTEAFF; cdr3_nt: TGTGCCAGCAGCGCCTCGACAGTGAACACTGAAGCTTTCTTT
cdr3_length: 16; d_call: .; clone_size: .; j_call: TRBJ2-7; v_call: TRBV7-9; cdr3_aa: CASSARGTQKTYEQYF; cdr3_nt: TGTGCCAGCAGCGCCCGTGGGACTCAAAAAACGTACGAGCAGTACTTC
cdr3_length: 14; d_call: .; clone_size: .; j_call: TRBJ2-2; v_call: TRBV4-3; cdr3_aa: CASSLAGNTGELFF; cdr3_nt: TGCGCCAGCAGCCTGGCGGGGAACACCGGGGAGCTGTTTTTT
cdr3_length: 11; d_call: .; clone_size: .; j_call: TRBJ2-1; v_call: TRBV5-1; cdr3_aa: CASSAVEEQFF; cdr3_nt: TGCGCCAGCAGCGCGGTGGAAGAGCAGTTCTTC
cdr3_length: 15; d_call: TRBD2; clone_size: .; j_call: TRBJ2-1; v_call: TRBV5-1; cdr3_aa: CASSPGLAGVDEQFF; cdr3_nt: TGCGCCAGCAGCCCCGGACTAGCGGGAGTCGATGAGCAGTTCTTC
cdr3_length: 12; d_call: .; clone_size: .; j_call: TRBJ1-5; v_call: TRBV13; cdr3_aa: CASESVSQPQHF; cdr3_nt: TGTGCCAGCGAATCGGTGAGTCAGCCCCAGCATTTT
cdr3_length: 17; d_call: .; clone_size: .; j_call: TRBJ2-2; v_call: TRBV7-2; cdr3_aa: CASSLGSGAVRAGELFF; cdr3_nt: TGTGCCAGCAGCTTAGGGTCAGGCGCCGTCAGGGCCGGGGAGCTGTTTTTT